Below are 25 T cell receptor beta chains sequenced from a single sample in a study of identical twins. From the 5' RACE reads, TCRdb called clonotypes with MiXCR, one entry per CDR3 protein. The data show more than 600,000 distinct CDR3 sequences, with over 15% seen just once and under 15% held by the top ten. These data were likewise used in another study, on T cells expressing NK-cell markers.

The sequenced sample consisted of PBMCs. These receptors came from a woman under 30 in good health.

The chain combines TRBV20-1 with TRBJ2-2, with 10 bases lining up with TRBD1. The CDR3 loop spans 14 amino acids. Germline trimming cut 5 bases from V and 3 bases from J; bases unmatched to any gene: 3. Germline V gene data show CDR1 as DFQATT and CDR2 as SNEGSKA (reference sequence). The CDR3 protein is CSASDRGYTGELFF. The CDR3 DNA sequence: TGCAGTGCTTCGGACAGGGGGTACACCGGGGAGCTGTTTTTT.

This clonotype was counted ten times or more. V gene TRBV12-3 or TRBV12-4 combines with J gene TRBJ1-1; no clear D gene. V was pared by 4 bases and J by 8 bases, with 8 bases between. The CDR3 is 11 residues long. CDR3 amino acids: CASSWEAEAFF. CDR3 coding DNA: TGTGCCAGCAGTTGGGAGGCAGAAGCTTTCTTT.

This clonotype was recorded many times. A read error may produce the germline difference seen at one junction end. The gene calls are TRBV5-1 and TRBJ2-7; D is possibly TRBD1 (6 bases). CDR3 length: 14 amino acids. Germline V CDR1 and CDR2: SGHRS, YFSETQ. The CDR3 protein is CASSFRGSSYEQYF. The CDR3 DNA follows: TGTGCCAGCAGCTTTAGGGGGAGCTCCTACGAGCAGTACTTC.

This clonotype has only a few counts. The chain couples TRBV6-1 to TRBJ2-7; tentatively, D is TRBD2 (5 bases). V was cut by 8 bases and J by 5 bases, with 25 bases left in between. The CDR3 sequence is 16 residues long. Germline V lookup: CDR1 MNHNS, CDR2 SASEGT. The CDR3, as DNA: TGTGCCAGCCCCCCCTTGGGCGGGTACCCACCTAACGAGCAGTACTTC. Translated: CASPPLGGYPPNEQYF.

This clonotype occurred many times. The chain carries TRBV10-3 and TRBJ1-1; D is perhaps TRBD1 (6 bases). Germline V lookup: CDR1 ENHRY, CDR2 SYGVKD. This CDR3 spans 15 amino acids. V lost 4 bases and J lost 1, with 13 bases in between. CDR3 residues: CAISVLPGQNTEAFF. In DNA form, the CDR3 reads TGTGCCATCAGTGTTCTACCGGGACAGAACACTGAAGCTTTCTTT.

On this clonotype: A read error may account for a junction end that differs from germline. The genes are TRBV20-1 and TRBJ2-1, with D perhaps matching TRBD2 (5 bases). The CDR3 runs 16 residues. Germline V CDR1 and CDR2: DFQATT, SNEGSKA (reference sequence). In nucleotides, the CDR3 is TGCTGTGCTAGCTCGCCCAGGCATTTCTCCTACAATGAGCAGTTCTTC. It yields the protein CCASSPRHFSYNEQFF.

J is TRBJ2-7 and V is TRBV6-2 or TRBV6-3; maybe TRBD1 (5 bases). Germline CDR1 MNHEY, CDR2 SVGEGT. V dropped 6 bases and J dropped 3 bases, with 12 bases sitting between them. This CDR3 is 13 amino acids long. CDR3 nucleotides: TGTGCCAGCAGCCAAGGCAGGGTCTACGAGCAGTACTTC. Its protein is CASSQGRVYEQYF.

CDR3 region: CASSLPSGSSNEQFF. DNA of the CDR3: TGTGCCAGCAGTCTCCCTAGCGGGAGCTCAAATGAGCAGTTCTTC. This sequence joins TRBV12-3 or TRBV12-4 and TRBJ2-1; TRBD2 agrees at 10 bases. V lost 5 bases and J lost 7; bases outside the gene matches: 8. CDR3 length: 15 amino acids.

This chain uses TRBV29-1 with TRBJ2-7, with 7 bases fitting TRBD1. J gave up 1 base and V 3 bases, and 3 bases lay outside the gene matches. Germline values: CDR1 SQVTM, CDR2 ANQGSEA. The CDR3 spans 13 residues. The CDR3 loop reads CSVDSGGSYEQYF. CDR3 nucleotides: TGCAGCGTTGATTCAGGGGGATCCTACGAGCAGTACTTC.

In this sample, this clonotype turned up a few times. The CDR3 protein is CAISESKMLQQFF. Here the CDR3 DNA reads TGTGCCATCAGTGAGTCGAAAATGCTACAGCAGTTCTTC. J is TRBJ2-1 and V is TRBV10-3; D is undetermined. The length of the CDR3 is 13 residues. Germline values: CDR1 ENHRY, CDR2 SYGVKD. The germline V and J ends were trimmed by 0 bases and 11 bases, with 11 bases remaining between them.

The chain recombines TRBV6-1 with TRBJ2-7; possibly TRBD2 for D (6 bases). This CDR3 contains 13 residues. V was cut by 6 bases and J by 3 bases, with 12 bases left in between. Germline CDR1 MNHNS, CDR2 SASEGT. The CDR3 nucleotides are TGTGCCAGCAGCGCGGAGGGATTCTACGAGCAGTACTTC. This gives the protein CASSAEGFYEQYF.

This clonotype was found a few times. As DNA, the CDR3 is TGTGCCAGCAGTTCCCGGACAGGGTGGAACACTGAAGCTTTCTTT. It codes for CASSSRTGWNTEAFF. The chain uses TRBV12-3 or TRBV12-4 and TRBJ1-1, with 8 bases aligning to TRBD1. V was clipped by 4 bases and J by 1 base; unmatched bases: 5. This CDR3 has 15 amino acids.

The chain uses TRBV7-3 and TRBJ2-3; 8 bases fit TRBD2. This CDR3 has 15 residues. The V gene's germline CDR1 is SGHTA and CDR2 FQGTGA. With V trimmed by 5 bases and J by 3 bases, 7 bases remained unmatched. CDR3 nucleotides: TGTGCCAGCAGCCCCTGGGGCGGGGGGACAGATACGCAGTATTTT. Its protein is CASSPWGGGTDTQYF. Full variable domain (rest looked up from reference TRBV7-3 and TRBJ2-3): GAGVSQTPSNKVTEKGKYVELRCDPISGHTALYWYRQSLGQGPEFLIYFQGTGAADDSGLPNDRFFAVRPEGSVSTLKIQRTERGDSAVYLCASSPWGGGTDTQYFGPGTRLTVL.

This chain links TRBV6-2 or TRBV6-3 with TRBJ2-3, with 7 bases fitting TRBD2. In germline, CDR1 is MNHEY, CDR2 SVGEGT. This CDR3 contains 16 residues. V lost 0 bases and J lost 2; bases outside the gene matches: 5. The CDR3 nucleotides read TGTGCCAGCAGTTACTCGGCGGGGGATCTCACAGATACGCAGTATTTT. Translating it yields CASSYSAGDLTDTQYF.

This clonotype was seen a few times. The chain combines TRBV20-1 with TRBJ2-3; D call uncertain. This CDR3 contains 15 residues. Germline V CDR1 and CDR2: DFQATT, SNEGSKA (reference sequence). Trimming pared 1 base from V and 4 bases from J, leaving 15 bases between. In DNA form, the CDR3 reads TGCAGTGCTAGAGTCGTCGGGCGAGCCCCAGATACGCAGTATTTT. This encodes CSARVVGRAPDTQYF.

The chain joins TRBV20-1 to TRBJ2-7, with a tentative D call TRBD2 (5 bases). CDR3 length: 14 residues. V shed 0 bases and J shed 2 bases, with 11 bases lying between them. Germline assignment: CDR1 DFQATT and CDR2 SNEGSKA (reference sequence). CDR3 loop: CSARDPGIPYEQYF. In DNA form, the CDR3 reads TGCAGTGCTAGAGATCCGGGGATCCCCTACGAGCAGTACTTC.

The sample holds a few counts of this clonotype. V usage is TRBV10-3 and J usage is TRBJ2-3, with 13 bases matching TRBD2. CDR3 length: 17 amino acids. V was pared by 11 bases and J by 0 bases, with 11 bases of the junction left unmatched. Germline V gives CDR1 ENHRY, CDR2 SYGVKD. CDR3 sequence (DNA): TGTGCCTCGTCGGGGACTAGCGGGGTGACTAGCACAGATACGCAGTATTTT. It specifies CASSGTSGVTSTDTQYF.

This clonotype was detected a few times. The DNA for the CDR3 is TGTGCCAGCTCTCGGGGAGGCGGGGAGCTGTTTTTT. Its protein is CASSRGGGELFF. V and J are TRBV6-5 and TRBJ2-2, with D perhaps matching TRBD2 (6 bases). Per germline, CDR1 MNHEY and CDR2 SVGAGI. Trimming removed 8 bases from V and 7 bases from J, with 11 bases in between. The CDR3 is 12 residues long.

The rearrangement links TRBV11-2 to TRBJ1-6; D is perhaps TRBD1 (5 bases). In germline, CDR1 is SGHAT, CDR2 FQNNGV. The length of the CDR3 is 14 residues. Trimming shortened V by 0 bases and J by 14 bases, and 14 bases separated the two germline ends. CDR3 sequence reads: CASSLDWGTSALHF. The CDR3 DNA is TGTGCCAGCAGCTTAGATTGGGGGACTTCGGCCCTCCACTTT.

This clonotype appeared a few times. The rearrangement joins TRBV20-1 to TRBJ2-7, with D unresolved. Germline V CDR1 and CDR2: DFQATT, SNEGSKA (reference sequence). Trimming removed 3 bases at V and 2 bases at J, with 8 bases between. The CDR3 length is 12 residues. The DNA for the CDR3 is TGCAGTGCTAGCCGCCTGGCCTACGAGCAGTACTTC. Translation gives CSASRLAYEQYF.

The rearrangement uses TRBV7-9 and TRBJ2-4, with 8 nucleotides matching TRBD1. V shed 5 bases, J shed 11 bases, and the junction held 5 bases outside the gene matches. CDR3 length equals 12 residues. Germline assignment: CDR1 SEHNR and CDR2 FQNEAQ (reference sequence). As DNA, the CDR3 is TGTGCCAGCAGCGAAACAGGGGGGCTTCAGTACTTC. Amino acid sequence: CASSETGGLQYF.

V and J are TRBV12-5 and TRBJ2-1; a possible D gene is TRBD1 (6 bases). The CDR3 runs to 15 residues. V lost 3 bases to trimming and J lost 0 bases, with 9 bases between them. CDR1 and CDR2 (germline): LGHNT, FRNRAP. CDR3 bases: TGTGCTAGTGGTTTCCCCAGGGGCTCCTACAATGAGCAGTTCTTC. Its translation is CASGFPRGSYNEQFF.

Only a few counts were recorded for this clonotype. The chain employs TRBV29-1 and TRBJ1-2; TRBD1 matches 7 bases. This CDR3 is built from 13 residues. Germline assignment: CDR1 SQVTM and CDR2 ANQGSEA. The trim removed 6 bases at V and 4 bases at J, leaving 8 bases unmatched. This chain's CDR3 is CSVTTGRVYGYTF. CDR3 nucleotides: TGCAGCGTGACGACAGGGAGAGTCTATGGCTACACCTTC.

The chain combines TRBV9 with TRBJ2-7, with 8 positions matching TRBD1. The CDR3 has 15 residues. CDR1 and CDR2 from the germline V gene are SGDLS and YYNGEE. The J segment lost 7 bases and the V segment lost 0 bases, leaving 9 bases of the junction unmatched. CDR3 nucleotides: TGTGCCAGCAGCGTAGAAGGGACAGGACGGGATGAGCAGTACTTC. This codes for CASSVEGTGRDEQYF.

This clonotype was seen a handful of times. The chain couples TRBV19 to TRBJ1-5, with 7 positions matching TRBD1. This CDR3 spans 13 amino acids. Germline V gene sequence: CDR1 LNHDA, CDR2 SQIVND (reference sequence). The J segment lost 7 bases and the V segment lost 7 bases, leaving 7 bases of the junction unmatched. The CDR3 sequence: CASTPNRGQPQHF. The CDR3 bases are TGTGCCAGTACCCCGAACAGGGGCCAGCCCCAGCATTTT.